Listed below are T cell receptor beta chains from one sample, sequenced in a study of T cell responses to AZD1222 COVID-19 vaccine. Assay: immunoSEQ multiplex PCR; the TCRdb copy retains only in-frame clones and omits some. Of around 86,000 clones in the sample, 90% were seen once. The sample in question was peripheral blood, obtained on day 0 of AZD1222 vaccination. The receptors were gathered from an adult in good health. Each CDR3 is given with its conserved first and last residue. The D gene is left open where the match is weak. Rows give clone size only sometimes, using once, few, many, or a class for an expanded clone.

v_call	clone_size	j_call	d_call	cdr3_aa	cdr3_nt
TRBV7-2	-	TRBJ2-3	-	CAGSETPADTQYF	TGTGCCGGGAGCGAAACCCCGGCAGATACGCAGTATTTT
TRBV11-2	-	TRBJ2-1	-	CASSLAGQTYNEQFF	TGTGCCAGCAGCTTAGCGGGGCAAACCTACAATGAGCAGTTCTTC
TRBV4-1	-	TRBJ1-5	-	CASSWGSSNQPQHF	TGCGCCAGCAGCTGGGGCAGCTCAAATCAGCCCCAGCATTTT
TRBV29-1	-	TRBJ1-4	-	CSVAGRLSGKLFF	TGCAGCGTTGCTGGCAGGTTATCCGGAAAACTGTTTTTT
TRBV18	-	TRBJ1-4	-	CASSPDAVSTNEKLFF	TGTGCCAGCTCACCAGATGCAGTAAGCACTAATGAAAAACTGTTTTTT
TRBV1	-	TRBJ2-7	-	CTSSLVVREGYEQYF	TGCACCAGCAGCCTTGTCGTTCGCGAGGGCTACGAGCAGTACTTC
TRBV6-4	once	TRBJ1-2	-	CASSATQVDYGYTF	TGTGCCAGCAGTGCCACGCAAGTAGACTATGGCTACACCTTC
TRBV7-3	-	TRBJ1-1	-	CASRGPGGTEAFF	TGTGCCAGCAGAGGCCCCGGAGGCACTGAAGCTTTCTTT
TRBV30	-	TRBJ2-2	TRBD2	CAWSVPSGINTGELFF	TGTGCCTGGAGTGTACCCAGCGGGATAAACACCGGGGAGCTGTTTTTT
TRBV30	few	TRBJ2-3	TRBD2	CAWAGLGGSTDTQYF	TGTGCCTGGGCCGGTCTCGGGGGGAGCACAGATACGCAGTATTTT
TRBV4-3	-	TRBJ2-7	-	CASSQGSRGLTTYEQYF	TGCGCCAGCAGCCAAGGTTCCAGGGGCCTTACTACCTACGAGCAGTACTTC
TRBV28	few	TRBJ1-6	-	CASSLRGNNSPLHF	TGTGCCAGCAGTCTTCGGGGGAATAATTCACCCCTCCACTTT
TRBV18	-	TRBJ2-3	-	CASQNSGDTQYF	TGTGCCAGCCAAAACTCGGGGGATACGCAGTATTTT
TRBV7-6	-	TRBJ1-1	-	CASSLEAGTEAFF	TGTGCCAGCAGCTTAGAGGCAGGCACTGAAGCTTTCTTT
TRBV29-1	-	TRBJ1-2	-	CSVEQDPYGYTF	TGCAGCGTTGAACAAGACCCCTATGGCTACACCTTC
TRBV28	once	TRBJ1-2	-	CASSWGGRGYTF	TGTGCCAGCAGTTGGGGAGGGAGAGGCTACACCTTC
TRBV5-1	-	TRBJ2-7	TRBD2	CASSFLGTNPYEQYF	TGCGCCAGCAGCTTCCTCGGGACTAACCCCTACGAGCAGTACTTC
TRBV7-2	-	TRBJ2-3	TRBD1	CASRPPGTGPTDTQYF	TGTGCCAGCAGACCCCCCGGGACAGGGCCTACAGATACGCAGTATTTT
TRBV4-1	-	TRBJ1-6	-	CASSQAISQTGSPLHF	TGCGCCAGCAGCCAAGCGATCTCCCAAACAGGTTCACCCCTCCACTTT
TRBV7-8	-	TRBJ1-5	-	CASSLGGQPQHF	TGTGCCAGCAGCTTAGGTGGTCAGCCCCAGCATTTT
TRBV7-2	-	TRBJ2-5	-	CASSLGGVQETQYF	TGTGCCAGCAGCTTAGGGGGGGTCCAAGAGACCCAGTACTTC
TRBV10-3	-	TRBJ1-2	-	CAISGSSLYGYTF	TGTGCCATCAGTGGTAGCAGCCTGTATGGCTACACCTTC
TRBV6-4	medium-sized	TRBJ2-1	-	CASSDKAGAYNEQFF	TGTGCCAGCAGTGACAAGGCAGGGGCCTACAATGAGCAGTTCTTC
TRBV6-5	-	TRBJ2-1	-	CASGLAGYNEQFF	TGTGCCAGCGGTCTCGCGGGTTACAATGAGCAGTTCTTC
TRBV6-5	-	TRBJ1-2	TRBD1	CASSYTGTVYGYTF	TGTGCCAGCAGTTACACCGGGACAGTTTATGGCTACACCTTC
TRBV14	-	TRBJ1-2	-	CASRPPGVLYGYTF	TGTGCCAGCAGACCCCCAGGAGTTCTTTATGGCTACACCTTC
TRBV19	-	TRBJ2-1	-	CASRQKSWNEQFF	TGTGCCAGCCGACAGAAGAGTTGGAATGAGCAGTTCTTC
TRBV18	-	TRBJ1-2	-	CASSPEDYGYTF	TGTGCCAGCTCACCAGAGGACTATGGCTACACCTTC
TRBV5-1	-	TRBJ2-2	-	CASTPGEAGTGELFF	TGCGCCAGCACCCCCGGGGAGGCAGGAACCGGGGAGCTGTTTTTT
TRBV18	-	TRBJ1-5	-	CASSPGGTIRQPQHF	TGTGCCAGCTCACCGGGCGGGACGATTCGTCAGCCCCAGCATTTT
TRBV7-6	once	TRBJ2-1	TRBD2	CASIPGGGSSYNEQFF	TGTGCCAGCATTCCGGGCGGGGGGAGCTCCTACAATGAGCAGTTCTTC
TRBV25-1	once	TRBJ2-2	-	CASNQMAGELFF	TGTGCCAGCAACCAAATGGCCGGGGAGCTGTTTTTT
TRBV19	-	TRBJ1-4	-	CASSIGTPEVKLFF	TGTGCCAGTAGTATAGGGACACCTGAAGTAAAACTGTTTTTT
TRBV2	-	TRBJ2-2	-	CASTGSNTGELFF	TGTGCCAGCACGGGATCGAACACCGGGGAGCTGTTTTTT
TRBV7-2	-	TRBJ2-7	TRBD1	CASNTGGDYEQYF	TGTGCCAGCAACACAGGGGGTGACTACGAGCAGTACTTC
TRBV7-2	-	TRBJ1-5	-	CASSLGSRLNQPQHF	TGTGCCAGCAGCTTAGGTTCACGGCTCAATCAGCCCCAGCATTTT
TRBV6-4	-	TRBJ2-2	TRBD1	CASSDRTGFGTGELFF	TGTGCCAGCAGTGACCGGACAGGGTTCGGCACCGGGGAGCTGTTTTTT
TRBV5-1	-	TRBJ1-4	TRBD1	CASSPGTGGGHEKLFF	TGCGCCAGCAGCCCCGGGACAGGGGGCGGTCATGAAAAACTGTTTTTT
TRBV4-2	-	TRBJ1-6	TRBD1	CASSQDWTGGSPLHF	TGTGCCAGCAGCCAAGACTGGACAGGGGGTTCACCCCTCCACTTT
TRBV9	-	TRBJ2-6	-	CASSPRSGANVLTF	TGTGCCAGCAGCCCCCGCTCTGGGGCCAACGTCCTGACTTTC
TRBV2	-	TRBJ2-1	TRBD2	CASSEHSGGASYNEQFF	TGTGCCAGCAGTGAACATAGCGGGGGGGCTTCTTACAATGAGCAGTTCTTC
TRBV7-9	-	TRBJ1-5	TRBD1	CASSLTGAQPQHF	TGTGCCAGCAGCCTGACAGGGGCTCAGCCCCAGCATTTT
TRBV5-1	-	TRBJ2-4	TRBD2	CASSWAPGTSAPIQYF	TGCGCCAGCAGCTGGGCCCCCGGGACTAGCGCGCCCATTCAGTACTTC
TRBV2	-	TRBJ1-2	TRBD1	CAEYPDGTGLRVRYTF	TGTGCTGAATACCCTGATGGGACAGGCCTGAGGGTACGCTACACCTTC
TRBV6-5	few	TRBJ1-1	-	CASSPGDGAFF	TGTGCCAGCAGCCCCGGTGATGGAGCTTTCTTT